This T cell receptor (beta chain) emerged from a study of blood T cell repertoires in COVID-19. This CDR3 has 19 residues. Germline CDR1 is SGHTA and CDR2 is FQGNSA. Only in-frame clones appear in the TCRdb table, and some are missing; sequencing was by immunoSEQ multiplex PCR. There are 200,000 to 250,000 clones in the sample; about 85% occur only once, and around 2.9% lies in the top ten. A remark on this clone: One junction end does not reproduce the germline sequence, and a read error may be involved.

V gene TRBV7-2 combines with J gene TRBJ2-5, with 11 positions matching TRBD2. The source is a man in his fifties who had recovered from COVID-19. Material: peripheral blood. The CDR3 loop reads CASTLYPLGLAGIQETQYF. CDR3 bases: TGTGCCAGCACCTTATACCCCTTAGGACTAGCGGGTATCCAAGAGACCCAGTACTTC.